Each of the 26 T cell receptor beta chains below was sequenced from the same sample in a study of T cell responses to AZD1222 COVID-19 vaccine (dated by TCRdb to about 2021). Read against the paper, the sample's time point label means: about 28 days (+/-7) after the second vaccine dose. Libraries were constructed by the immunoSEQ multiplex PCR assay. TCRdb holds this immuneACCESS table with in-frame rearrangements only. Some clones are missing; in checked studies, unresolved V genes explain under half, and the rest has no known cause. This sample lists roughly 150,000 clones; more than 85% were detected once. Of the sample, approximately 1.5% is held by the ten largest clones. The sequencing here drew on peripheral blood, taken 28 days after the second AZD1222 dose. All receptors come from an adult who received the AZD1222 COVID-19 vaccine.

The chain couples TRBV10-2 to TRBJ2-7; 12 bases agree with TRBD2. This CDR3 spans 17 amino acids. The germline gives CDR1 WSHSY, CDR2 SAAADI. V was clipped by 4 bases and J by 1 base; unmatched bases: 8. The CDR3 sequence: CASSAWASGRGSYEQYF. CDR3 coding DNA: TGCGCCAGCAGTGCTTGGGCTAGCGGGAGGGGATCCTACGAGCAGTACTTC.

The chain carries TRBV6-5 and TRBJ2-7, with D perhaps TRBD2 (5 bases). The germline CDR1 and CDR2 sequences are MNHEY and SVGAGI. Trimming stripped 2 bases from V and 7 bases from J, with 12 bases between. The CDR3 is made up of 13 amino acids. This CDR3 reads CASSYTATGEQYF. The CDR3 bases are TGTGCCAGCAGTTACACAGCGACGGGGGAGCAGTACTTC.

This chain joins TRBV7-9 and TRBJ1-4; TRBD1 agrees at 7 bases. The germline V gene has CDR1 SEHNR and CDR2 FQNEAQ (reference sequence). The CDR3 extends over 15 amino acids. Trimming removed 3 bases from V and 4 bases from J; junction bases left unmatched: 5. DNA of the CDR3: TGTGCCAGCAGCTTCGGGGACAGACTTAATGAAAAACTGTTTTTT. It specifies CASSFGDRLNEKLFF.

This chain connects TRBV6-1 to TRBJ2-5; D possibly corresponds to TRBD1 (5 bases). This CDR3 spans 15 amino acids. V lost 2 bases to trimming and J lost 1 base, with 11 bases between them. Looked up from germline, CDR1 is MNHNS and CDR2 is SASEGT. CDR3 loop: CASSEPRAFQETQYF. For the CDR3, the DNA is TGTGCCAGCAGTGAACCCAGGGCCTTCCAAGAGACCCAGTACTTC.

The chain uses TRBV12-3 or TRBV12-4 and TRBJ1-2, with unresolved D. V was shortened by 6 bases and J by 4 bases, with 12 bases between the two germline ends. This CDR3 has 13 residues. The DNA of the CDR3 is TGTGCCAGCAGGAAGGACGCGTCCTATGGCTACACCTTC. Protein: CASRKDASYGYTF.

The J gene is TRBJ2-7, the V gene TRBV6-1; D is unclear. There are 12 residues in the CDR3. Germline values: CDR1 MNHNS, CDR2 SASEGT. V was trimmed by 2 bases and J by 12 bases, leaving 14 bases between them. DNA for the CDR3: TGTGCCAGCAGTGAAATAAGAGATGCGCGGTACTTC. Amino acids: CASSEIRDARYF.

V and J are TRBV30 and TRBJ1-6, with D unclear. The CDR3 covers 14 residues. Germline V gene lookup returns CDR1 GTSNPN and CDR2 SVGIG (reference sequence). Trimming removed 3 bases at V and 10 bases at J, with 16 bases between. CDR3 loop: CAWRVGWSGSPLHF. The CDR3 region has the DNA TGTGCCTGGAGGGTGGGATGGTCAGGATCACCCCTCCACTTT.

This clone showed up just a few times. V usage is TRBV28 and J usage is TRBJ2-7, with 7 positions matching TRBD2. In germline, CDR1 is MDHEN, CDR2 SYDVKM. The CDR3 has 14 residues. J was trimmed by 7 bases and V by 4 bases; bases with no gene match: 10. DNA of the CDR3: TGTGCCAGCAGTTCGGGAGGCCCATTGGAGGAGCAGTACTTC. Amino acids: CASSSGGPLEEQYF.

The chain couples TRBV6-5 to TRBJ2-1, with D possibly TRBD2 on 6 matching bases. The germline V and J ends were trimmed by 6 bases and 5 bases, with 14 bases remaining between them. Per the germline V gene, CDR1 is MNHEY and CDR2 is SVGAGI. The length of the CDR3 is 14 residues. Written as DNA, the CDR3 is TGTGCCAGCAGGGCCTTGGGGGAGGACAATGAGCAGTTCTTC. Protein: CASRALGEDNEQFF.

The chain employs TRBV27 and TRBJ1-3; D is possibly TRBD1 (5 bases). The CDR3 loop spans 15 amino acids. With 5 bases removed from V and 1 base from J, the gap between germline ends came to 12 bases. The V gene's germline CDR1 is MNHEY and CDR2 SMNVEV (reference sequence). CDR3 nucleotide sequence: TGTGCCAGCAGTCCAAGCTGGGGGTCTGGAAACACCATATATTTT. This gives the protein CASSPSWGSGNTIYF.

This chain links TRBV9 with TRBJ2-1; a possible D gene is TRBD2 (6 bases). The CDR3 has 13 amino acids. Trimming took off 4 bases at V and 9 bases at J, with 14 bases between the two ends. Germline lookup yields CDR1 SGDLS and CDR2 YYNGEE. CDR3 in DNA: TGTGCCAGCAGCTCCAGGGACTCTCGTGAGCAGTTCTTC. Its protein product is CASSSRDSREQFF.

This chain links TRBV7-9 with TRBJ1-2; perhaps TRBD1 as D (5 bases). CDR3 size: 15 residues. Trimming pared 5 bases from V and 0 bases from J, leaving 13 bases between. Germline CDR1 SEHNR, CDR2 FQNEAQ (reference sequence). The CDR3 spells CASSRSLGANYGYTF. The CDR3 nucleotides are TGTGCCAGCAGCCGCAGCTTGGGGGCTAACTATGGCTACACCTTC.

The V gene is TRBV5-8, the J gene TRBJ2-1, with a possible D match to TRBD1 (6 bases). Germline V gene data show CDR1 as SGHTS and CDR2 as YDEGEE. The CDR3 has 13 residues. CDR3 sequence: CAQGGTDFNEQFF. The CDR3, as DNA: TGTGCTCAAGGGGGAACAGATTTCAATGAGCAGTTCTTC.

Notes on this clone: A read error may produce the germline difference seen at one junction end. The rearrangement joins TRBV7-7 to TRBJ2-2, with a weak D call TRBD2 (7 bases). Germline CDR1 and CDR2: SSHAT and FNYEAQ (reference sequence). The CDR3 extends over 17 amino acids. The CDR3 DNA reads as TGTGCTAGCAGCTTAAGTCTGGGCGGGGGCCCCGCCGGGGAGCTGTTTTTT. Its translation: CASSLSLGGGPAGELFF.

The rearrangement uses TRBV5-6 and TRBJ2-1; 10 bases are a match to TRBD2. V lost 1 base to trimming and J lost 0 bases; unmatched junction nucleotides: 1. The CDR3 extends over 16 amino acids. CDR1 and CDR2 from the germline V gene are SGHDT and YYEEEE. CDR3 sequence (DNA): TGTGCCAGCAGCTTGAGCGGGAGGGGCTCCTACAATGAGCAGTTCTTC. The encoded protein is CASSLSGRGSYNEQFF.

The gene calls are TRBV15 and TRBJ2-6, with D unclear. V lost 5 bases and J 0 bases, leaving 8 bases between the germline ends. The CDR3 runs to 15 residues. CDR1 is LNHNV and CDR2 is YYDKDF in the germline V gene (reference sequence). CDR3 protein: CATSAPASGANVLTF. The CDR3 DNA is TGTGCCACCAGCGCCCCAGCCTCTGGGGCCAACGTCCTGACTTTC.

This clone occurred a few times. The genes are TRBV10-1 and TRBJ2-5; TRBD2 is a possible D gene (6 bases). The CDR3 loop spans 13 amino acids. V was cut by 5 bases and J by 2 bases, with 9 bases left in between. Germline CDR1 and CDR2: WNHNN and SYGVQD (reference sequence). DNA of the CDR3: TGCGCCAGCAGTTATAGCGGACAAGAGACCCAGTACTTC. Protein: CASSYSGQETQYF.

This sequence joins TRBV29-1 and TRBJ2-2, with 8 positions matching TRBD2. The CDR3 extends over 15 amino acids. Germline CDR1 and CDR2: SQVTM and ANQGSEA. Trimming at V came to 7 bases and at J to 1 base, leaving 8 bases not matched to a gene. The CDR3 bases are TGCAGCGCCGCGGCGGCGGGAGGGAACACCGGGGAGCTGTTTTTT. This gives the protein CSAAAAGGNTGELFF.

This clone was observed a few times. The CDR3 protein is CACLRRENNSPLHF. The CDR3 region has the DNA TGTGCCTGCCTCCGACGGGAAAATAATTCACCCCTCCACTTT. The J gene is TRBJ1-6, the V gene TRBV30; no definite D call. This CDR3 region has 14 residues. Trimming removed 6 bases at V and 5 bases at J, with 14 bases between. CDR1 GTSNPN and CDR2 SVGIG come from the germline V gene (reference sequence).

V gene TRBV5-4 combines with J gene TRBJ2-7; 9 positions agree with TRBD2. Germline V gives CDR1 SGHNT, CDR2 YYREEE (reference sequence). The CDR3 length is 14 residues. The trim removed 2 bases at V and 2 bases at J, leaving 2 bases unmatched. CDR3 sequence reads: CASSFAGGTYEQYF. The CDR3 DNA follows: TGTGCCAGCAGCTTCGCGGGAGGGACCTACGAGCAGTACTTC.

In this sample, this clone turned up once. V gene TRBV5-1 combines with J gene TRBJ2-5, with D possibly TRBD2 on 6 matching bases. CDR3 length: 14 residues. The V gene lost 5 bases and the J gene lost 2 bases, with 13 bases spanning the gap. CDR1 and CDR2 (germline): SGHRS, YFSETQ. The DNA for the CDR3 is TGCGCCAGCAGGCGAGATGGGGGGCAAGAGACCCAGTACTTC. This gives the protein CASRRDGGQETQYF.

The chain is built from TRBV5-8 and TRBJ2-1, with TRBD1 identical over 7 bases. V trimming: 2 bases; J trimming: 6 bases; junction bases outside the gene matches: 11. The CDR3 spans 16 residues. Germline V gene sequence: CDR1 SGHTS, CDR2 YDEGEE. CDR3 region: CASSFSKHRGFNEQFF. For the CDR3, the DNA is TGTGCCAGCAGCTTCTCTAAACACAGGGGTTTCAATGAGCAGTTCTTC.

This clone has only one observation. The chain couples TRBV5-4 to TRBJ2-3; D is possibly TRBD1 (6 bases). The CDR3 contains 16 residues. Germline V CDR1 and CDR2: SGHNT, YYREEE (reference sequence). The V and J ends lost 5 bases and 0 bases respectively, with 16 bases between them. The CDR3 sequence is CASSPGTQSSTDTQYF. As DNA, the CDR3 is TGTGCCAGCAGTCCCGGGACACAATCTAGCACAGATACGCAGTATTTT.

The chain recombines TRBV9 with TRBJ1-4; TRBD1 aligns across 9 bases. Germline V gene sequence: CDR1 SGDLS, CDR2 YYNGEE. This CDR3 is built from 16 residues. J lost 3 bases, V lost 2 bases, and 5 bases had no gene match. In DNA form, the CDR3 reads TGTGCCAGCAGCGTGACAGGGGGAGGACCTAATGAAAAACTGTTTTTT. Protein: CASSVTGGGPNEKLFF.

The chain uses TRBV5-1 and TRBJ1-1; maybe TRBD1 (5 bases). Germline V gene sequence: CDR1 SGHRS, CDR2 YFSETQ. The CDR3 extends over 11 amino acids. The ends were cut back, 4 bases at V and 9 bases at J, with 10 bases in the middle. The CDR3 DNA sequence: TGCGCCAGCAGCAATGGGGGGAAAGCTTTCTTT. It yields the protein CASSNGGKAFF.

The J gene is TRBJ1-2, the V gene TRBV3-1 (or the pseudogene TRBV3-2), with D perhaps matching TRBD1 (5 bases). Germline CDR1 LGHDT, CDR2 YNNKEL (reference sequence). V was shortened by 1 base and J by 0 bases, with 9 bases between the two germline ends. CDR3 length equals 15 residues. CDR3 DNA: TGTGCCAGCAGCCAAGGACAGTTAGCTAACTATGGCTACACCTTC. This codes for CASSQGQLANYGYTF.